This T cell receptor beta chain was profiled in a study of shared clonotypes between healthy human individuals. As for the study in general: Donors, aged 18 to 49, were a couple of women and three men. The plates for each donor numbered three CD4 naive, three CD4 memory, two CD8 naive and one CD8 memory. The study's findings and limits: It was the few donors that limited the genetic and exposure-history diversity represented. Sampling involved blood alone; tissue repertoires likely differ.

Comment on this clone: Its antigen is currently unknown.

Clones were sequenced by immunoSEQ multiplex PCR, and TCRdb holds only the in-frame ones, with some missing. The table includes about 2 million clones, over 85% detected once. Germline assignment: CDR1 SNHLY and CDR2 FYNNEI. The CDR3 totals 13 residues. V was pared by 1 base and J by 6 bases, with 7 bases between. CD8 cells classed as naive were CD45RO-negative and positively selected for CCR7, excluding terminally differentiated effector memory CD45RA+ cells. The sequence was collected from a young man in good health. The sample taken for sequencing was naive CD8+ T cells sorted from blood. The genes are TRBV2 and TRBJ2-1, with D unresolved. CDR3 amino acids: CASSEGDPNEQFF. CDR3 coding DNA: TGTGCCAGCAGTGAAGGGGATCCCAATGAGCAGTTCTTC.